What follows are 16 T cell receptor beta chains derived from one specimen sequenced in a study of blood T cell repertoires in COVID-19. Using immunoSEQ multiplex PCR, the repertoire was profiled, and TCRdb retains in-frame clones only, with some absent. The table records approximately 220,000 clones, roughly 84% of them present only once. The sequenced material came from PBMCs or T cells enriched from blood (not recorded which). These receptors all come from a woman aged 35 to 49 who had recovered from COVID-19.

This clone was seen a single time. CDR3 sequence reads: CASSYGGAPNEKLFF. DNA of the CDR3: TGTGCCAGCAGTTACGGGGGGGCCCCTAATGAAAAACTGTTTTTT. The chain carries TRBV6-6 and TRBJ1-4; D possibly corresponds to TRBD1 (6 bases). This CDR3 is 15 amino acids long. Between the trimmed V and J ends, which lost 2 bases and 3 bases, there was a span of 10 bases. The germline V gene has CDR1 MNHNY and CDR2 SVGAGI (reference sequence).

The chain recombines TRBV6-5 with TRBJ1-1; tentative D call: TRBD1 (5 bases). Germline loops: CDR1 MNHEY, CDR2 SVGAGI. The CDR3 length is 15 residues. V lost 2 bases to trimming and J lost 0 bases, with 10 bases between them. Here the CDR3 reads CASSYRSTVNTEAFF. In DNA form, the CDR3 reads TGTGCCAGCAGTTACCGCTCGACAGTGAACACTGAAGCTTTCTTT.

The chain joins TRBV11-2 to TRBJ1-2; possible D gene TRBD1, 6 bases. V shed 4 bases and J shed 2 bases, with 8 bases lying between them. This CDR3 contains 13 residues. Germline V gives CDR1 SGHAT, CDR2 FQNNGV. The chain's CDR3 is CASSSQGNYGYTF. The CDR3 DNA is TGTGCCAGCAGCTCGCAGGGGAACTATGGCTACACCTTC.

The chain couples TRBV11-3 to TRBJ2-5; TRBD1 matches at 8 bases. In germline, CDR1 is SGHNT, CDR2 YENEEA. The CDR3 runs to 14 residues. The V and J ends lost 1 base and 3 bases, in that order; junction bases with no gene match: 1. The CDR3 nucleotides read TGTGCCAGCAGCTTAGCACAGGGGGAAGAGACCCAGTACTTC. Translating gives CASSLAQGEETQYF.

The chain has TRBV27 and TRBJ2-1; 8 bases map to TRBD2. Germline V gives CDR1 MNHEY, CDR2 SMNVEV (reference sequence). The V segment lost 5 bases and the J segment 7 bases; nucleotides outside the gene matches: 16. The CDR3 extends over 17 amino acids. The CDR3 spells CASSPLGAGALGNEQFF. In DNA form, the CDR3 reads TGTGCCAGCAGTCCCCTTGGAGCGGGAGCGTTGGGGAATGAGCAGTTCTTC.

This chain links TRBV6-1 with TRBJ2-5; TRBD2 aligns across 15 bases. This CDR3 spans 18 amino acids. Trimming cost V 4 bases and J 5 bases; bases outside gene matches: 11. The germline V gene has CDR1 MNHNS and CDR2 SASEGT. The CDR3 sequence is CASSAPLGLAGGGETQYF. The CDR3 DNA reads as TGTGCCAGCAGTGCCCCCTTGGGACTAGCGGGAGGAGGGGAGACCCAGTACTTC.

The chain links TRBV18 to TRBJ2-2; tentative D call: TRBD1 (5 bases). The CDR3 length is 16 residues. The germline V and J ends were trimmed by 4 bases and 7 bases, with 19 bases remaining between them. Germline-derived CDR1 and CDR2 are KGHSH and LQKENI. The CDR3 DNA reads TGTGCCAGCTCACAACCAGTAGACAGTTTCATCGGGGAGCTGTTTTTT. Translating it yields CASSQPVDSFIGELFF. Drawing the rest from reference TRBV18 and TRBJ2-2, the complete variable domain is NAGVMQNPRHLVRRRGQEARLRCSPMKGHSHVYWYRQLPEEGLKFMVYLQKENIIDESGMPKERFSAEFPKEGPSILRIQQVVRGDSAAYFCASSQPVDSFIGELFFGEGSRLTVL.

The CDR3 loop is CATSSLLGQGAREQFF. The CDR3, as DNA: TGTGCCACCAGTAGTCTCTTGGGACAGGGGGCCAGGGAGCAGTTCTTC. The chain links TRBV24-1 to TRBJ2-1, with 12 bases that match TRBD1. The CDR3 extends over 16 amino acids. The germline V gene encodes CDR1 KGHDR and CDR2 SFDVKD. The V and J ends lost 6 bases and 10 bases, in that order; junction bases with no gene match: 12.

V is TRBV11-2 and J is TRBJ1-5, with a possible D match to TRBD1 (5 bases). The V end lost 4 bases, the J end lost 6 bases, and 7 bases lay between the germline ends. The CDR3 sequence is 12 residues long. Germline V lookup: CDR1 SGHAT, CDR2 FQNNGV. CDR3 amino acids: CASSSGGQPQHF. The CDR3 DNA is TGTGCCAGCAGCTCCGGGGGTCAGCCCCAGCATTTT. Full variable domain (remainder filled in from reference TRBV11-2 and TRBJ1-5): EAGVAQSPRYKIIEKRQSVAFWCNPISGHATLYWYQQILGQGPKLLIQFQNNGVVDDSQLPKDRFSAERLKGVDSTLKIQPAKLEDSAVYLCASSSGGQPQHFGDGTRLSIL.

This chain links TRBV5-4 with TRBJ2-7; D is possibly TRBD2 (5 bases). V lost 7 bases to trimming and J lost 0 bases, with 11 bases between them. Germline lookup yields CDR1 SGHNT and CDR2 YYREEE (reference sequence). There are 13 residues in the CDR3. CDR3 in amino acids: CASGSGYSYEQYF. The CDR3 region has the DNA TGTGCCAGCGGGAGCGGTTACTCCTACGAGCAGTACTTC.

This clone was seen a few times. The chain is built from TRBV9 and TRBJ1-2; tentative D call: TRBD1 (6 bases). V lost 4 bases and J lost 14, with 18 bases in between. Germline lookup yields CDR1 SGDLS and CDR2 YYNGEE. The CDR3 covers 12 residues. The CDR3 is CASSPDLDRQTF. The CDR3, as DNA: TGTGCCAGCAGCCCCGACCTTGACAGGCAGACCTTC.

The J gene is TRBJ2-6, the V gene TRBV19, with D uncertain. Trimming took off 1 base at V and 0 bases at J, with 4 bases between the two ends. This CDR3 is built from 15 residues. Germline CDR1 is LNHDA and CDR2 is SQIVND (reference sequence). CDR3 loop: CASSIGSSGANVLTF. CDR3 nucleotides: TGTGCCAGTAGTATAGGTAGCTCTGGGGCCAACGTCCTGACTTTC.

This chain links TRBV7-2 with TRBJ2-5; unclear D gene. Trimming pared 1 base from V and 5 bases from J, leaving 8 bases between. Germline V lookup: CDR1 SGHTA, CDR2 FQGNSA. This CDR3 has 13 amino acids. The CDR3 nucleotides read TGTGCCAGCAGCTTAGGATTGCGGGAGACCCAGTACTTC. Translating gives CASSLGLRETQYF.

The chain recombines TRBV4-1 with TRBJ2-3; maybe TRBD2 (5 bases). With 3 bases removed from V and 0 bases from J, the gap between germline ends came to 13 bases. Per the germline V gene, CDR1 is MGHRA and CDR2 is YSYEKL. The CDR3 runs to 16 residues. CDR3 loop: CASSQNTRASTDTQYF. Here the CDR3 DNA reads TGCGCCAGCAGCCAGAATACTAGGGCTAGCACAGATACGCAGTATTTT.

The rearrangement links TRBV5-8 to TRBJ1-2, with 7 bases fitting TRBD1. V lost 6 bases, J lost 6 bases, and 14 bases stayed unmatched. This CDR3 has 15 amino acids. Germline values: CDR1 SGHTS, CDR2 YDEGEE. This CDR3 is CASNYRGRGKDGYTF. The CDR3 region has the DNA TGTGCCAGCAACTACCGGGGCAGGGGGAAGGATGGCTACACCTTC.

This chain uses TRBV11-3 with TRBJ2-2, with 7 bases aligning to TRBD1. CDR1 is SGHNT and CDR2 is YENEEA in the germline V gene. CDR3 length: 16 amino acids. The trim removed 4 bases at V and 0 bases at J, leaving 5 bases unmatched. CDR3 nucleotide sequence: TGTGCCAGCAGCTATCGACAGGGCGCGAACACCGGGGAGCTGTTTTTT. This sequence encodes CASSYRQGANTGELFF. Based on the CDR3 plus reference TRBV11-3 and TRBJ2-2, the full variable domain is EAGVVQSPRYKIIEKKQPVAFWCNPISGHNTLYWYLQNLGQGPELLIRYENEEAVDDSQLPKDRFSAERLKGVDSTLKIQPAELGDSAVYLCASSYRQGANTGELFFGEGSRLTVL.